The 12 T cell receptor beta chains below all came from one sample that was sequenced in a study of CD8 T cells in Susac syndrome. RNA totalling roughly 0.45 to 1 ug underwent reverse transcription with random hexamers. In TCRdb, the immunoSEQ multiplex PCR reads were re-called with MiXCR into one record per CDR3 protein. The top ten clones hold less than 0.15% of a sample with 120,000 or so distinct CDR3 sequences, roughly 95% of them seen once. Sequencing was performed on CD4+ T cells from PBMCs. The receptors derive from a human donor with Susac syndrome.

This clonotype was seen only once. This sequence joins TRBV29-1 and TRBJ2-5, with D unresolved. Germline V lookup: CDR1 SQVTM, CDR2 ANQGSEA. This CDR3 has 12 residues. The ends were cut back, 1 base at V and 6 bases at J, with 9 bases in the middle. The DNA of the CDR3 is TGCAGCGTTGAAGTGCAGCTCAAGACCCAGTACTTC. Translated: CSVEVQLKTQYF.

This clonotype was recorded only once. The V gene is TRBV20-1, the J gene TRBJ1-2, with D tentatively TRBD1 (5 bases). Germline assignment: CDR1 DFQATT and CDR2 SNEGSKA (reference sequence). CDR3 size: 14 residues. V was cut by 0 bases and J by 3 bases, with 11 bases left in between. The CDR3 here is CSARDGRGDYGYTF. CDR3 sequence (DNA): TGCAGTGCTAGAGATGGGAGGGGAGACTATGGCTACACCTTC.

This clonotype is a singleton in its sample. The CDR3 DNA is TGTGCCAGCAGCTTTTTTACAAGACTAGCGTCAAATGAGCAGTTCTTC. This encodes CASSFFTRLASNEQFF. This chain joins TRBV5-4 and TRBJ2-1; TRBD2 agrees at 8 bases. CDR3 length equals 16 residues. Germline V gene sequence: CDR1 SGHNT, CDR2 YYREEE (reference sequence). Unmatched junction bases numbered 11, after V lost 2 bases and J lost 7 bases.

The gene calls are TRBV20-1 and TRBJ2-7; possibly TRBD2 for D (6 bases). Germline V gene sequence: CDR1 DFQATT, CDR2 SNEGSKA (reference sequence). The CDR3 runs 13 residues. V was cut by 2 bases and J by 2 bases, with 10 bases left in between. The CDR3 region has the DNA TGCAGTGCTAGATCGGGACTTACCTACGAGCAGTACTTC. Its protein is CSARSGLTYEQYF.

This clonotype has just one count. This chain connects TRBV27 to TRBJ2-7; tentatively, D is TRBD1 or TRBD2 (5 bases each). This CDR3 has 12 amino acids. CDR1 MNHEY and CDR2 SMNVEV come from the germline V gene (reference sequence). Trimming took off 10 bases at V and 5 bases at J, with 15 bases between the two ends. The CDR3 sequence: CATAGARNEQYF. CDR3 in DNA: TGTGCCACCGCCGGGGCGCGAAACGAGCAGTACTTC.

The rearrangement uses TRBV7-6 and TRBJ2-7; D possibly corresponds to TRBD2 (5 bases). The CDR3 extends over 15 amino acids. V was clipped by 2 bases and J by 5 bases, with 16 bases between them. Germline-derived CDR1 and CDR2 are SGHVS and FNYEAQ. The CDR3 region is CASSLMRVGEDEQYF. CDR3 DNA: TGTGCCAGCAGCTTAATGCGGGTGGGAGAGGACGAGCAGTACTTC.

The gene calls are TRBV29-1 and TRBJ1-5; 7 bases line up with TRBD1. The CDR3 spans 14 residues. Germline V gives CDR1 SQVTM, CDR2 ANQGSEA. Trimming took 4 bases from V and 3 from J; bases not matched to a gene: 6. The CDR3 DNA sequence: TGCAGCGTTGGTGGGACAGATCCCAATCAGCCCCAGCATTTT. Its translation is CSVGGTDPNQPQHF.

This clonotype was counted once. CDR3: CASSPLGTQYF. The CDR3 DNA is TGTGCCAGCAGCCCATTGGGAACCCAGTACTTC. V is TRBV12-3 or TRBV12-4 and J is TRBJ2-5; unclear D gene. The length of the CDR3 is 11 residues. Trimming took 6 bases from V and 8 from J, leaving 10 bases between them.

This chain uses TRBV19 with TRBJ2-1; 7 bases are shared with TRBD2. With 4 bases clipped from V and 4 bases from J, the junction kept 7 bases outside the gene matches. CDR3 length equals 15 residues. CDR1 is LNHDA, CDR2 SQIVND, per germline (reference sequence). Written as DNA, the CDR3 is TGTGCCAGTAGTACCTCGGGACTACCGTACAATGAGCAGTTCTTC. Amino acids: CASSTSGLPYNEQFF.

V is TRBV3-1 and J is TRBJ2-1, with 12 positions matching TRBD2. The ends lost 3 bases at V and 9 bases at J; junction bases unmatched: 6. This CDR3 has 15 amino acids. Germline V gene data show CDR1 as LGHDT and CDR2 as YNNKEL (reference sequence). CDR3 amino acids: CASSHSLAGGGEQFF. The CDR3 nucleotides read TGTGCCAGCAGCCACTCACTAGCGGGAGGTGGTGAGCAGTTCTTC.

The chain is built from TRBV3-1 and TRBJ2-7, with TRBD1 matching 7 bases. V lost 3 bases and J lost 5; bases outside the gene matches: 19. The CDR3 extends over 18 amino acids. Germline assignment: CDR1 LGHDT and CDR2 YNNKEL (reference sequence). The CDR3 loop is CASSHPRPLGRGSHEQYF. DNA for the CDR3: TGTGCCAGCAGCCATCCCCGACCCCTAGGCAGGGGGTCCCACGAGCAGTACTTC.

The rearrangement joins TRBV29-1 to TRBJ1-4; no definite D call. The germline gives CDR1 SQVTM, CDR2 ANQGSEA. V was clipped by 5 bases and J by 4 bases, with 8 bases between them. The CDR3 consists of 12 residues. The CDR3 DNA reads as TGCAGCGTTCAGGCTCATAATGAAAAACTGTTTTTT. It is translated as CSVQAHNEKLFF.